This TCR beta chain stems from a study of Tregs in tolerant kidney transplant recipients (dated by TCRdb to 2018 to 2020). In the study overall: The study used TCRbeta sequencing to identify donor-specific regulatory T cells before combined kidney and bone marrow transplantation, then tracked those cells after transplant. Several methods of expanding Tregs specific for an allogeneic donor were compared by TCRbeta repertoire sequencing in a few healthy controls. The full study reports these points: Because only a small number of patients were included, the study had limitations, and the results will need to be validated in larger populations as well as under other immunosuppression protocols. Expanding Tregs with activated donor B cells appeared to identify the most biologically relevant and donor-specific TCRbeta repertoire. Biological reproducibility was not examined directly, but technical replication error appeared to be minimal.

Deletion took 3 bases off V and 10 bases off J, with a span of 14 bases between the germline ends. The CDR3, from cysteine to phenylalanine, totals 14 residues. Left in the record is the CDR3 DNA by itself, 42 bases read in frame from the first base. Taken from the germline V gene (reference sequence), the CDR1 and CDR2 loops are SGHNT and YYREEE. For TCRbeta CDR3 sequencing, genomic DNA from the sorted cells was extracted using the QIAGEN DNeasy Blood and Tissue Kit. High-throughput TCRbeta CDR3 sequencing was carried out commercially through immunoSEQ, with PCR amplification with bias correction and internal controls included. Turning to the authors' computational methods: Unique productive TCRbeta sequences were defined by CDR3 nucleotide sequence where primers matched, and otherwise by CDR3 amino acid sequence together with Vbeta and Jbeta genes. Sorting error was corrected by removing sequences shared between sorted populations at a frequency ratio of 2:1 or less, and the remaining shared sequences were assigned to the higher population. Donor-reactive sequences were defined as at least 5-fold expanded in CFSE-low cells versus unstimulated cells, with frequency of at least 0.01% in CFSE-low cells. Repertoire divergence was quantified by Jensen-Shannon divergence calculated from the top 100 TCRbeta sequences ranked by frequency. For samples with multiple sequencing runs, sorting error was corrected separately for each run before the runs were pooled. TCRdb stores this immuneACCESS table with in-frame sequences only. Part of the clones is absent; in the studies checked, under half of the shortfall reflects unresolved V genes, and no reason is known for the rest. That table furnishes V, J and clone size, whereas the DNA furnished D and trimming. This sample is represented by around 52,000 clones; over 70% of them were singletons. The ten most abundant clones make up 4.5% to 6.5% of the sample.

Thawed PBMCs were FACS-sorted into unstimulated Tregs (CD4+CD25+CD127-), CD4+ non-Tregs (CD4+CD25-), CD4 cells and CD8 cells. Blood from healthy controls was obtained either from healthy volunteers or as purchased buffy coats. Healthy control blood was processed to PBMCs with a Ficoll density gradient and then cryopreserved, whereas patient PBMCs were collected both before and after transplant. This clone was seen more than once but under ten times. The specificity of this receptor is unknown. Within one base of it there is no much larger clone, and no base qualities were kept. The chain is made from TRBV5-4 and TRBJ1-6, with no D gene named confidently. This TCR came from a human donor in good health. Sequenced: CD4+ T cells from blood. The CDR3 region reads CASSYGERESPLHF. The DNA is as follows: TGTGCCAGCAGCTACGGGGAGAGGGAGTCACCCCTCCACTTT.